Listed here is a single TCR beta chain. Ten or more counts support this clone. The target of this receptor is not known. Base qualities are not at hand, and no much larger clone is one base apart. V is shortened by 3 bases, J by 3 bases, and the region joining them spans 9 bases. The CDR3 sequence holds 13 residues, the cysteine and phenylalanine included. Only the CDR3 region is kept as DNA, spanning 39 bases read in frame from base 1. In the germline V gene (reference sequence), CDR1 corresponds to LNHNV and CDR2 to YYDKDF. This specimen belongs to a study of metastatic and nonmetastatic thyroid tumors (dated by TCRdb to 2019 to 2021). With regard to the full study: Repertoires from peripheral blood and from tumor or nodule tissue samples of malignant and benign thyroid patients were compared.

No treatment had been received by any patient before thyroid surgery. The study retrospectively analysed patient clinical samples collected from about 2012 to 2018 using T-cell receptor beta sequencing. The library was generated by PCR. Sequenced using an Illumina HiSeq 4000. High-throughput sequencing was used to profile the CDR3 region of the TCR beta-chain in every patient. Processing in the source paper ran as follows. The researchers built a classifier to tell apart papillary thyroid cancer patients with distant metastasis, based on CDR3 differences among clinicopathological groups. Repertoire diversity was assessed with the Shannon index, and tumor-blood repertoire similarity with the Morisita-Horn index. TCRdb redid the processing of the public reads, applying fastp at Q25 and MiXCR, and retained in-frame beta chains. The V and J calls shown here were made by TCRdb, not taken from the authors' results. This sample holds around 32,000 clones; 7% to 8% were observed only once. The ten largest account for about 41% of the sample.

General conclusions and limits of the study: In both blood and tumor samples, TCR beta diversity was reported to be significantly higher in malignant tumors than in benign nodules.

The TCR was taken from a female donor with papillary thyroid cancer or a benign thyroid nodule (not recorded which). Some clones in this sample may be carry-over from other donors' samples. Sequenced material: blood. The V and J segments used are TRBV15 and TRBJ2-7; the D gene is possibly TRBD1 or TRBD2, each agreeing over 5 bases. The nucleotide sequence reads as follows: TGTGCCACCAGCAGGGGGACCGGCTACGAGCAGTACTTC. It translates to CATSRGTGYEQYF.